A selection of T cell receptor beta chains follows, all from one sample in a study of blood T cell repertoires in COVID-19. Method: immunoSEQ multiplex PCR; TCRdb's copy keeps in-frame clones and lacks some. The repertoire holds roughly 400,000 clones, with about 88% as singletons. Source material: PBMCs or T cells enriched from blood (not recorded which). These receptors originate from a woman between 18 and 29 years old who had been exposed to COVID-19. The CDR3 runs from the conserved cysteine through the conserved F or W. The order of the fields is clone size, V gene, J gene, D gene, CDR3 protein, CDR3 DNA. D genes are given only for firm matches. Where a row states a size, it is once, few, many or the class of an expanded clone; other rows omit it.

>.|TRBV5-4|TRBJ2-3|TRBD2
CASSNAGTSGEDTQYF
TGTGCCAGCAGCAATGCCGGGACTAGCGGCGAAGATACGCAGTATTTT
>.|TRBV9|TRBJ1-4|.
CASSRSHPSLAEKLFF
TGTGCCAGCAGCCGAAGCCACCCCTCTTTAGCTGAAAAACTGTTTTTT
>.|TRBV6-5|TRBJ2-3|.
CASSSRLGSITDTQYF
TGTGCCAGCAGTTCTAGGTTGGGGAGTATCACAGATACGCAGTATTTT
>.|TRBV4-1|TRBJ2-7|.
CASSQDPQRTGLRGEQYF
TGCGCCAGCAGCCAAGATCCCCAAAGAACGGGGTTACGGGGCGAGCAGTACTTC
>.|TRBV11-2|TRBJ2-2|.
CASSLGSGYGGELFF
TGTGCCAGCAGCTTAGGGTCCGGGTATGGCGGGGAGCTGTTTTTT
>.|TRBV2|TRBJ2-7|TRBD1
CASKTGTGPSYEQYF
TGTGCCAGCAAGACCGGGACAGGGCCCTCCTACGAGCAGTACTTC
>.|TRBV18|TRBJ2-3|.
CASSRKTGDTQYF
TGTGCCAGCTCAAGGAAAACGGGGGATACGCAGTATTTT
>.|TRBV7-9|TRBJ2-1|.
CASSLAVSEQFF
TGTGCCAGCAGCTTAGCAGTCAGTGAGCAGTTCTTC
>.|TRBV30|TRBJ1-5|.
CAWSAGTLNQPQHF
TGTGCCTGGAGTGCCGGGACACTCAATCAGCCCCAGCATTTT
>.|TRBV28|TRBJ1-1|.
CASSLVRDAEAFF
TGTGCCAGCAGTTTGGTCAGGGATGCTGAAGCTTTCTTT
>few|TRBV6-5|TRBJ1-2|.
CASSPQGQSYGYTF
TGTGCCAGCAGTCCCCAGGGACAATCCTATGGCTACACCTTC
>.|TRBV7-9|TRBJ1-3|.
CASSLGGHSGNTIYF
TGTGCCAGCAGCTTAGGGGGCCACTCTGGAAACACCATATATTTT
>few|TRBV3-1/TRBV3-2|TRBJ1-1|.
CASSQEGARTEAFF
TGTGCCAGCAGCCAAGAGGGGGCAAGGACTGAAGCTTTCTTT
>.|TRBV18|TRBJ1-2|TRBD1
CASSPTLGQSLDGYTF
TGTGCCAGCTCACCTACCCTGGGACAGTCACTCGATGGCTACACCTTC
>.|TRBV5-8|TRBJ1-4|.
CASSLGRGSEKLFF
TGTGCCAGCAGCTTGGGCAGGGGTAGTGAAAAACTGTTTTTT